One sample yielded the 18 T cell receptor beta chains listed below, sequenced in a study of T-cell memory formation after mild COVID-19. In TCRdb, the 5' RACE reads were re-called with MiXCR into one record per CDR3 protein. The sample yields 150,000 to 200,000 distinct CDR3 sequences, roughly 15% seen once. The specimen sequenced was PBMCs or a T cell subset sorted from them (not recorded which). These receptors originate from an adult woman who had mild COVID-19 (a few samples of this study predate the infection). Cell type and time point are not known.

This clonotype was seen more than once but under ten times. This chain uses TRBV7-6 with TRBJ2-1; 9 bases map to TRBD2. CDR3 length: 18 residues. The trim removed 4 bases at V and 7 bases at J, leaving 17 bases unmatched. Germline V CDR1 and CDR2: SGHVS, FNYEAQ. The CDR3 DNA reads as TGTGCCAGCAGCTCATCCCCTTCAGAAGCGGGAGGCCCAAATGAGCAGTTCTTC. Translating gives CASSSSPSEAGGPNEQFF.

The chain employs TRBV4-1 and TRBJ1-2, with D hard to call. The CDR3 consists of 16 residues. Germline V gene sequence: CDR1 MGHRA, CDR2 YSYEKL. V lost 0 bases, J lost 4 bases, and 15 bases lay in between. CDR3 sequence (DNA): TGCGCCAGCAGCCAAGATCGTGTAAGCAGAAGCTATGGCTACACCTTC. Translated: CASSQDRVSRSYGYTF.

The chain joins TRBV10-3 to TRBJ2-3, with 9 nucleotides matching TRBD2. V gave up 1 base and J gave up 0 bases; unmatched junction bases: 2. CDR3 length: 16 residues. Germline assignment: CDR1 ENHRY and CDR2 SYGVKD. The CDR3 sequence: CAISELTSGSTDTQYF. In nucleotides, the CDR3 is TGTGCCATCAGTGAGTTAACTAGCGGGAGCACAGATACGCAGTATTTT.

The chain uses TRBV7-2 and TRBJ1-3; maybe TRBD1 (5 bases). This CDR3 comprises 14 residues. Looked up from germline, CDR1 is SGHTA and CDR2 is FQGNSA. Between the trimmed V and J ends, which lost 11 bases and 2 bases, there was a span of 16 bases. CDR3 nucleotide sequence: TGTGCCGGAGGAAGGGGCTTGACTGGAAACACCATATATTTT. Translation gives CAGGRGLTGNTIYF.

The chain is built from TRBV7-8 and TRBJ2-5; D not resolved. Germline V gives CDR1 SGHVS, CDR2 FQNEAQ. This CDR3 comprises 15 residues. V was clipped by 1 base and J by 2 bases, with 11 bases between them. The CDR3 region is CASSLGWGPQETQYF. The CDR3 nucleotides read TGTGCCAGCAGCTTAGGGTGGGGTCCTCAAGAGACCCAGTACTTC.

The chain couples TRBV12-3 or TRBV12-4 to TRBJ1-1; TRBD1 agrees at 7 bases. The CDR3 is 14 amino acids. Germline trimming cut 4 bases from V and 3 bases from J; bases unmatched to any gene: 5. The CDR3 coding sequence is TGTGCCAGCAGTTCCCGAACAGGGGACACTGAAGCTTTCTTT. Protein: CASSSRTGDTEAFF.

This clonotype was seen just once. J is TRBJ2-3 and V is TRBV20-1, with 13 positions matching TRBD2. The V segment lost 5 bases and the J segment 8 bases; nucleotides outside the gene matches: 13. Germline V gene data show CDR1 as DFQATT and CDR2 as SNEGSKA (reference sequence). This CDR3 is built from 16 residues. CDR3 sequence: CSARQGLAGTSVTQYF. The CDR3 DNA sequence: TGCAGTGCTCGCCAGGGACTAGCGGGAACCAGTGTTACGCAGTATTTT.

The chain employs TRBV19 and TRBJ1-1, with D possibly being TRBD1 (5 bases). Germline V gene data show CDR1 as LNHDA and CDR2 as SQIVND (reference sequence). Trimming shortened V by 6 bases and J by 1 base, and 9 bases separated the two germline ends. The CDR3 sequence is 13 residues long. The CDR3 DNA reads TGTGCCAGTAGGACAGCTCCGAACACTGAAGCTTTCTTT. Translating gives CASRTAPNTEAFF.

This clonotype occurred many times. This sequence joins TRBV7-8 and TRBJ2-2; TRBD1 is a possible D gene (7 bases). In germline, CDR1 is SGHVS, CDR2 FQNEAQ. Trimming shortened V by 5 bases and J by 5 bases, and 21 bases separated the two germline ends. The CDR3 sequence is 17 residues long. In DNA, the CDR3 is TGTGCCAGCAGCACGCGGGACAGCATAGGGATAACCGGGGAGCTGTTTTTT. It yields the protein CASSTRDSIGITGELFF.

V and J are TRBV5-1 and TRBJ1-2, with 8 bases identical to TRBD1. CDR1 and CDR2 from the germline V gene are SGHRS and YFSETQ. V dropped 1 base and J dropped 8; count of bases not matched to a gene: 4. This CDR3 has 13 residues. In DNA, the CDR3 is TGCGCCAGCAGCTTGACAGGGGGGAGCGGCTACACCTTC. Residues: CASSLTGGSGYTF.

This clonotype was detected only a few times. The V gene is TRBV29-1, the J gene TRBJ2-2, with D possibly TRBD2 on 6 matching bases. The V gene's germline CDR1 is SQVTM and CDR2 ANQGSEA. Trimming stripped 4 bases from V and 0 bases from J, with 12 bases between. The CDR3 is 15 residues long. The CDR3 here is CSVALAETNTGELFF. In nucleotides, the CDR3 is TGCAGCGTTGCTTTAGCGGAAACGAACACCGGGGAGCTGTTTTTT.

The chain links TRBV27 to TRBJ2-3, with 15 bases that match TRBD2. After removal of 6 bases from V and 0 bases from J, the junction contained 13 bases not matched to a gene. The CDR3 sequence is 20 residues long. CDR1 is MNHEY and CDR2 is SMNVEV in the germline V gene (reference sequence). The CDR3 loop is CASSPRGLAGGPSSTDTQYF. CDR3 nucleotide sequence: TGTGCCAGCAGCCCCCGTGGACTAGCGGGAGGGCCGTCTAGCACAGATACGCAGTATTTT.

V and J are TRBV7-2 and TRBJ2-3; 10 nucleotides match TRBD2. V gave up 5 bases and J gave up 3 bases; unmatched junction bases: 8. Germline V gene data show CDR1 as SGHTA and CDR2 as FQGNSA. The CDR3 totals 16 residues. In DNA form, the CDR3 reads TGTGCCAGCAGCCTCAGCGGGGGGGCTATTACAGATACGCAGTATTTT. This gives the protein CASSLSGGAITDTQYF.

V and J are TRBV25-1 and TRBJ2-2; D uncertain. V was shortened by 3 bases and J by 7 bases, with 9 bases between the two germline ends. Germline values: CDR1 MGHDK, CDR2 SYGVNS. The length of the CDR3 is 13 residues. The DNA for the CDR3 is TGTGCCAGCAGTGAGCTGGGTTTCGGGGAGCTGTTTTTT. This codes for CASSELGFGELFF.

The chain carries TRBV20-1 and TRBJ2-7; D remains unclear. With 3 bases removed from V and 2 bases from J, the gap between germline ends came to 11 bases. The CDR3 loop spans 13 amino acids. Germline V gene data show CDR1 as DFQATT and CDR2 as SNEGSKA (reference sequence). The CDR3 loop is CSASPRVPYEQYF. As DNA, the CDR3 is TGCAGTGCTAGCCCAAGGGTCCCCTACGAGCAGTACTTC.

The gene calls are TRBV5-1 and TRBJ2-3, with 7 positions matching TRBD2. The junction had 7 bases not matched to a gene; V was cut back by 3 bases and J by 3 bases. The CDR3 runs 15 residues. Germline-derived CDR1 and CDR2 are SGHRS and YFSETQ. The CDR3 loop reads CASSSDLAVTDTQYF. The DNA for the CDR3 is TGCGCCAGCAGCTCCGACCTAGCGGTGACAGATACGCAGTATTTT.

V is TRBV12-3 or TRBV12-4 and J is TRBJ2-7; D is ambiguous. The CDR3 totals 12 residues. Trimming removed 3 bases from V and 4 bases from J, with 7 bases in between. As DNA, the CDR3 is TGTGCCAGCAGTTTCGAACCGTACGAGCAGTACTTC. It yields the protein CASSFEPYEQYF.

This clonotype was detected a few times. The CDR3 reads CSAHQGVPEAFF. In nucleotides, the CDR3 is TGCAGTGCTCACCAGGGTGTACCTGAAGCTTTCTTT. The chain employs TRBV20-1 and TRBJ1-1; tentatively, D is TRBD1 (5 bases). The V gene lost 5 bases and the J gene lost 6 bases, with 13 bases spanning the gap. Germline V gene data show CDR1 as DFQATT and CDR2 as SNEGSKA (reference sequence). The CDR3 length is 12 residues.